Listed below are T cell receptor beta chains from one sample, sequenced in a study of T cell responses to AZD1222 COVID-19 vaccine. Sequencing was performed with immunoSEQ multiplex PCR; in TCRdb, only in-frame clones are kept and a portion is missing. In the table there are fewer than 130,000 clones, around 89% of which are singletons. Sample: peripheral blood, taken on day 0 of AZD1222 vaccination. The receptors stem from an adult in good health. The CDR3 runs from the conserved cysteine through the conserved F or W. A D gene is named only where the DNA matches it firmly. Only some rows state a clone size, as once, few, many or a class for expanded clones.

abundance,v_gene,j_gene,d_gene,CDR3aa,CDR3nt
-,TRBV5-1,TRBJ1-2,-,CASSLPGQLNYGYTF,TGCGCCAGCAGCTTGCCAGGACAGCTTAACTATGGCTACACCTTC
-,TRBV6-1,TRBJ1-4,-,CASSDRARTLFNEKLFF,TGTGCCAGCAGTGACCGGGCCAGAACCCTGTTTAATGAAAAACTGTTTTTT
-,TRBV11-2,TRBJ1-6,TRBD1,CASTITGGGSPLHF,TGTGCCAGCACCATAACAGGGGGGGGATCACCCCTCCACTTT
few,TRBV7-9,TRBJ1-1,-,CASSLQANTEAFF,TGTGCCAGCAGCTTACAGGCTAACACTGAAGCTTTCTTT
-,TRBV3-1/TRBV3-2,TRBJ1-2,-,CASSPLGGNYGYTF,TGTGCCAGCAGCCCACTGGGTGGCAACTATGGCTACACCTTC
-,TRBV5-1,TRBJ1-1,-,CASSWTMNTEAFF,TGCGCCAGCAGCTGGACGATGAACACTGAAGCTTTCTTT
-,TRBV19,TRBJ1-1,TRBD1,CASTDSDRVGTEAFF,TGTGCCAGTACCGACTCCGACAGGGTTGGGACTGAAGCTTTCTTT
-,TRBV6-5,TRBJ2-7,TRBD1,CASRMTGGRTYEQYF,TGTGCCAGCAGGATGACAGGGGGAAGGACCTACGAGCAGTACTTC
-,TRBV3-1/TRBV3-2,TRBJ1-2,-,CASSQEYDKRYGYTF,TGTGCCAGCAGCCAAGAGTACGACAAACGATATGGCTACACCTTC
-,TRBV12-5,TRBJ2-3,TRBD1,CASGRTGGPDTQYF,TGTGCTAGTGGCCGGACAGGGGGCCCAGATACGCAGTATTTT
-,TRBV4-2,TRBJ2-1,TRBD2,CASSLLSGRVSNEQFF,TGTGCCAGCAGCCTCCTGAGCGGGAGGGTATCCAATGAGCAGTTCTTC
-,TRBV6-5,TRBJ1-5,-,CASVRENGQPQHF,TGTGCCAGCGTAAGGGAGAACGGTCAGCCCCAGCATTTT
once,TRBV5-1,TRBJ2-1,TRBD1,CASRHGDSAYNEQFF,TGCGCCAGCAGGCACGGGGACAGCGCCTACAATGAGCAGTTCTTC
-,TRBV27,TRBJ2-7,-,CASSPPGHLYEQYF,TGTGCCAGCAGTCCCCCGGGACACCTCTACGAGCAGTACTTC
-,TRBV7-9,TRBJ1-2,-,CASSLRGGYGYTF,TGTGCCAGCAGCTTACGGGGGGGTTATGGCTACACCTTC
-,TRBV28,TRBJ1-2,TRBD1,CASTSLPGQQYGYTF,TGTGCCAGCACCTCACTTCCGGGACAGCAATATGGCTACACCTTC
-,TRBV4-1,TRBJ1-1,-,CASSPTGREAFF,TGCGCCAGCAGCCCAACAGGGAGAGAAGCTTTCTTT
few,TRBV6-4,TRBJ1-2,-,CASSDGLWGYGYTF,TGTGCCAGCAGTGACGGGCTTTGGGGGTATGGCTACACCTTC
-,TRBV11-1,TRBJ1-1,-,CASSVKTAEAFF,TGTGCCAGCAGCGTCAAGACAGCTGAAGCTTTCTTT
-,TRBV2,TRBJ2-7,TRBD1,CASSADRNYEQYF,TGTGCCAGCAGCGCGGACAGGAATTACGAGCAGTACTTC
-,TRBV9,TRBJ2-3,-,CASSVRGSPVTDTQYF,TGTGCCAGCAGCGTAAGGGGTAGCCCTGTCACAGATACGCAGTATTTT
once,TRBV19,TRBJ1-1,-,CASSHTNVNTEAFF,TGTGCCAGTAGCCATACCAACGTAAACACTGAAGCTTTCTTT
-,TRBV5-1,TRBJ1-2,TRBD1,CASTSGTEGIDGYTF,TGCGCCAGTACCTCCGGGACAGAAGGAATTGATGGCTACACCTTC
-,TRBV19,TRBJ2-1,-,CASSENPNEQFF,TGTGCCAGTAGTGAAAACCCCAATGAGCAGTTCTTC
-,TRBV18,TRBJ2-2,TRBD2,CASSPWASGSSGELFF,TGTGCCAGCTCACCTTGGGCTAGCGGGAGTTCCGGGGAGCTGTTTTTT
-,TRBV2,TRBJ2-7,TRBD1,CARGRTGVVEQYF,TGTGCCAGAGGTCGTACAGGGGTAGTCGAGCAGTACTTC
-,TRBV19,TRBJ1-1,-,CASSTKVGGTEAFF,TGTGCCAGTAGTACGAAGGTGGGGGGAACTGAAGCTTTCTTT
-,TRBV15,TRBJ2-7,-,CATSRDRGPGVYEQYF,TGTGCCACCAGCAGAGATAGGGGCCCTGGTGTTTACGAGCAGTACTTC
-,TRBV4-1,TRBJ1-2,TRBD1,CASSQDRGTDLNYGYTF,TGCGCCAGCAGCCAAGATCGCGGGACAGACCTGAACTATGGCTACACCTTC
once,TRBV2,TRBJ2-1,-,CASSRRDSSLSYNEQFF,TGTGCCAGCAGTAGGAGAGACTCCTCCCTCTCCTACAATGAGCAGTTCTTC
-,TRBV12-3/TRBV12-4,TRBJ1-2,-,CASRSQGQGGYTF,TGTGCCAGCAGATCCCAGGGTCAGGGGGGCTACACCTTC
-,TRBV7-9,TRBJ2-7,-,CASSLVAGISYEQYF,TGTGCCAGCAGCTTAGTCGCAGGCATCTCCTACGAGCAGTACTTC
-,TRBV5-8,TRBJ2-7,TRBD1,CASSFRDRGYYEQYF,TGTGCCAGCAGCTTCCGGGACAGGGGGTACTACGAGCAGTACTTC
-,TRBV7-8,TRBJ2-7,-,CASLRRRDFSGEQYF,TGTGCCAGCCTGAGACGCCGGGACTTTTCAGGCGAGCAGTACTTC
once,TRBV27,TRBJ1-3,-,CASSPSAWSGYTIYF,TGTGCCAGCAGTCCCTCGGCGTGGTCCGGGTACACCATATATTTT
once,TRBV5-1,TRBJ2-7,-,CASSGQEGSYEQYF,TGCGCCAGCAGTGGGCAGGAGGGCTCCTACGAGCAGTACTTC
-,TRBV10-2,TRBJ2-2,-,CASSESADWSGELFF,TGCGCCAGCAGTGAGTCAGCAGATTGGTCCGGGGAGCTGTTTTTT
-,TRBV5-1,TRBJ1-1,-,CASSLGPNTEAFF,TGCGCCAGCAGCTTGGGGCCCAACACTGAAGCTTTCTTT
-,TRBV29-1,TRBJ2-5,TRBD1,CSVVPRGAGGLRFLEETQYF,TGCAGCGTTGTCCCACGCGGGGCAGGGGGCCTTCGGTTTTTGGAAGAGACCCAGTACTTC
-,TRBV13,TRBJ1-6,-,CASSLNRADSPLHF,TGTGCCAGCAGCTTGAACAGGGCAGATTCACCCCTCCACTTT
-,TRBV27,TRBJ2-5,TRBD2,CASSLWVTSGSLETQYF,TGTGCCAGCAGTTTATGGGTGACTAGCGGGAGCCTTGAGACCCAGTACTTC
-,TRBV5-4,TRBJ2-1,-,CASSSPGTTLVGSYNEQFF,TGTGCCAGCAGCTCTCCCGGGACCACCTTAGTGGGCTCCTACAATGAGCAGTTCTTC
-,TRBV5-5,TRBJ1-2,-,CASSWGTPATDNYGYTF,TGTGCCAGCAGCTGGGGGACCCCGGCGACAGATAACTATGGCTACACCTTC
-,TRBV3-1/TRBV3-2,TRBJ2-3,-,CASSQYTDTQYF,TGTGCCAGCAGCCAATATACAGATACGCAGTATTTT
-,TRBV27,TRBJ2-7,-,CASSLGVTYEQYF,TGTGCCAGCAGTTTAGGGGTAACCTACGAGCAGTACTTC
-,TRBV27,TRBJ1-5,-,CASSLGRFNQPQHF,TGTGCCAGCAGTTTAGGCAGGTTCAATCAGCCCCAGCATTTT
-,TRBV7-9,TRBJ1-6,-,CASTNQQGKSPLHF,TGTGCCAGCACCAACCAGCAGGGTAAATCACCCCTCCACTTT
-,TRBV6-5,TRBJ1-4,-,CASSYSTRREKLFF,TGTGCCAGCAGTTACTCGACCCGGAGAGAAAAACTGTTTTTT
-,TRBV13,TRBJ1-5,-,CASSGRDSNQPQHF,TGTGCCAGCAGCGGCAGAGATAGCAATCAGCCCCAGCATTTT